This T cell receptor (beta chain) was sequenced during a study of cytotoxic CD8 clonotypes in ibrutinib-treated CLL. General observations from the study: The clonality rise at ibrutinib response reflected private clonotype expansion.

The CDR3 length is 14 residues. Germline V gene sequence: CDR1 MDHEN, CDR2 SYDVKM. The V end was cut by 5 bases, the J end by 3 bases, with 13 bases between. In the case of this clone: Its antigen remains unknown.

Libraries were prepared by immunoSEQ multiplex PCR; TCRdb keeps only in-frame clonotypes and omits some of them. In the table there are about 140,000 clones, roughly 80% of which are singletons. This specimen consisted of PBMCs, obtained after 12 months of ibrutinib treatment. The source is a human donor with chronic lymphocytic leukemia. This chain uses TRBV28 with TRBJ1-2, with no clear D. The DNA of the CDR3 is TGTGCCAGCAGTCTCGGACGGACCCACTATGGCTACACCTTC. Its translation is CASSLGRTHYGYTF.